This T cell receptor beta chain was captured in a study of blood T cell repertoires in COVID-19. For the study at large: Sources were T cells, B-cell-depleted T cells, or PBMCs; the material itself was cDNA or gDNA.

Germline V lookup: CDR1 SEHNR, CDR2 FQNEAQ (reference sequence). With 1 base clipped from V and 1 base from J, the junction kept 5 bases outside the gene matches. CDR3 length: 16 residues. Clones were sequenced by immunoSEQ multiplex PCR, and TCRdb holds only the in-frame ones, with some missing. The sample consists of about 380,000 clones, more than 85% of them appearing once. Sequencing was performed on PBMCs or T cells enriched from blood (not recorded which). The chain joins TRBV7-9 to TRBJ2-5; 8 positions agree with TRBD2. The sequence was obtained from a woman between 25 and 40 years old who had recovered from COVID-19. The CDR3 bases are TGTGCCAGCAGCTTAGAGACGGGACTAGGCCAAGAGACCCAGTACTTC. Translated: CASSLETGLGQETQYF.